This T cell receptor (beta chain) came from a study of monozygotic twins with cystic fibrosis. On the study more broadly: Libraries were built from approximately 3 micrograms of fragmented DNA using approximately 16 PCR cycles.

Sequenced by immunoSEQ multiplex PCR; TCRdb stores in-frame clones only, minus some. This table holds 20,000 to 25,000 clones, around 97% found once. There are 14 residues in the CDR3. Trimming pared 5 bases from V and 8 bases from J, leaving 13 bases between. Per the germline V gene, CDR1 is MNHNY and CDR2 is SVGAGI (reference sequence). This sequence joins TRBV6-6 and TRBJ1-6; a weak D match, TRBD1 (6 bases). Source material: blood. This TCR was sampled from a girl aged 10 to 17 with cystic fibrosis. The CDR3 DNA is TGTGCCAGCAGTAAGACAGGCCCCTATTCACCCCTCCACTTT. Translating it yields CASSKTGPYSPLHF.